Below, 11 T cell receptor beta chains from the same sample are listed, as sequenced in a study of blood T cell repertoires in COVID-19. Produced via immunoSEQ multiplex PCR; TCRdb's table is partial and in-frame only. The sample gives 88,000 or so clones, about four fifths of which show up once; roughly 9% is in the top ten. Sample: peripheral blood. These receptors all stem from a human donor in a cohort sampled during active COVID-19.

V is TRBV11-1 and J is TRBJ2-5; 9 bases map to TRBD1. Germline assignment: CDR1 SGHAT and CDR2 FQDESV (reference sequence). V was clipped by 1 base and J by 5 bases; unmatched bases: 8. This CDR3 comprises 16 residues. CDR3 sequence: CASSLGGQGMAETQYF. DNA for the CDR3: TGTGCCAGCAGCTTAGGAGGACAGGGGATGGCGGAGACCCAGTACTTC. The full variable domain, rest sourced from reference TRBV11-1 and TRBJ2-5, is EAEVAQSPRYKITEKSQAVAFWCDPISGHATLYWYRQILGQGPELLVQFQDESVVDDSQLPKDRFSAERLKGVDSTLKIQPAELGDSAMYLCASSLGGQGMAETQYFGPGTRLLVL.

V and J are TRBV28 and TRBJ2-7; no clear D. Germline lookup yields CDR1 MDHEN and CDR2 SYDVKM. CDR3 length: 13 residues. Trimming shortened V by 3 bases and J by 2 bases, and 8 bases separated the two germline ends. In DNA, the CDR3 is TGTGCCAGCAGTTTCCCCACTACCTACGAGCAGTACTTC. Its protein product is CASSFPTTYEQYF. The variable domain in full, completed from reference TRBV28 and TRBJ2-7, reads DVKVTQSSRYLVKRTGEKVFLECVQDMDHENMFWYRQDPGLGLRLIYFSYDVKMKEKGDIPEGYSVSREKKERFSLILESASTNQTSMYLCASSFPTTYEQYFGPGTRLTVT.

The chain carries TRBV29-1 and TRBJ2-7, with D perhaps matching TRBD2 (5 bases). The CDR3 totals 14 residues. The germline CDR1 and CDR2 sequences are SQVTM and ANQGSEA. Between the trimmed V and J ends, which lost 7 bases and 2 bases, there was a span of 18 bases. The CDR3 DNA reads TGCAGCGCCGTACCTCTTCGAGGGCCCTACGAGCAGTACTTC. It is translated as CSAVPLRGPYEQYF.

This clone was counted once. The chain combines TRBV19 with TRBJ2-3, with 12 bases matching TRBD2. Germline lookup yields CDR1 LNHDA and CDR2 SQIVND (reference sequence). The CDR3 has 20 residues. V lost 7 bases and J lost 6; bases outside the gene matches: 23. CDR3 nucleotides: TGTGCCAGTACTCCCCGGGGACTTCCCCGGGCTAGCGGGAGGGGCGATACGCAGTATTTT. It translates to CASTPRGLPRASGRGDTQYF.

The V gene is TRBV6-1, the J gene TRBJ1-1; 7 nucleotides match TRBD1. CDR1 is MNHNS and CDR2 is SASEGT in the germline V gene. The CDR3 loop spans 17 amino acids. V shed 4 bases and J 7 bases; nucleotides not matched to a gene: 18. The CDR3 protein is CASSALISGTANLEAFF. CDR3 nucleotides: TGTGCCAGCAGTGCCTTAATCTCCGGGACAGCGAACCTTGAAGCTTTCTTT.

V is TRBV7-8 and J is TRBJ1-2, with 9 bases identical to TRBD1. The germline CDR1 and CDR2 sequences are SGHVS and FQNEAQ. The CDR3 spans 14 residues. After removal of 4 bases from V and 2 bases from J, the junction contained 2 bases not matched to a gene. CDR3 region: CASSSTGGNYGYTF. The CDR3 DNA reads TGTGCCAGCAGCTCCACAGGGGGCAACTATGGCTACACCTTC.

V and J are TRBV10-3 and TRBJ2-3, with 9 nucleotides matching TRBD2. Germline lookup yields CDR1 ENHRY and CDR2 SYGVKD. This CDR3 region has 17 residues. Germline trimming cut 8 bases from V and 4 bases from J; bases unmatched to any gene: 16. CDR3 coding DNA: TGTGCCATCCGTGGGCGCGGGAGGGCCGAAGGGGCAGATACGCAGTATTTT. Amino acids: CAIRGRGRAEGADTQYF.

Worth noting for this clone: Additional DNA sequences in this sample encode the identical CDR3. This rearrangement joins TRBV5-1 to TRBJ1-1; 7 bases map to TRBD1. Trimming cost V 0 bases and J 1 base; bases outside gene matches: 0. Germline values: CDR1 SGHRS, CDR2 YFSETQ. CDR3 size: 14 residues. The CDR3 DNA is TGCGCCAGCAGCTTGGACAGGGGGAACACTGAAGCTTTCTTT. As protein: CASSLDRGNTEAFF.

CDR3 region: CASSVDRGYYEQYF. DNA of the CDR3: TGTGCCAGCAGCGTGGACAGGGGCTACTACGAGCAGTACTTC. The chain carries TRBV7-8 and TRBJ2-7, with 9 nucleotides matching TRBD1. The CDR3 sequence is 14 residues long. CDR1 is SGHVS, CDR2 FQNEAQ, per germline. V shed 5 bases and J 3 bases; nucleotides not matched to a gene: 5.

The chain uses TRBV5-1 and TRBJ1-1; TRBD1 aligns across 8 bases. The germline V gene encodes CDR1 SGHRS and CDR2 YFSETQ. Trimming cost V 2 bases and J 6 bases; bases outside gene matches: 6. The CDR3 runs 14 residues. The DNA for the CDR3 is TGCGCCAGCAGCTTACAGACAGGGGAGGCTGAAGCTTTCTTT. Translating gives CASSLQTGEAEAFF.

The V call is TRBV21-1, the J call TRBJ2-2; the table's D call TRBD1 went unverified against the DNA. TRBV21-1 is flagged as a pseudogene. This CDR3 is built from 15 residues. CDR3 sequence: CASPGGFGNTGELFF. CDR3 coding DNA: TGTGCCAGCCCAGGGGGCTTTGGGAACACCGGGGAGCTGTTTTTT.